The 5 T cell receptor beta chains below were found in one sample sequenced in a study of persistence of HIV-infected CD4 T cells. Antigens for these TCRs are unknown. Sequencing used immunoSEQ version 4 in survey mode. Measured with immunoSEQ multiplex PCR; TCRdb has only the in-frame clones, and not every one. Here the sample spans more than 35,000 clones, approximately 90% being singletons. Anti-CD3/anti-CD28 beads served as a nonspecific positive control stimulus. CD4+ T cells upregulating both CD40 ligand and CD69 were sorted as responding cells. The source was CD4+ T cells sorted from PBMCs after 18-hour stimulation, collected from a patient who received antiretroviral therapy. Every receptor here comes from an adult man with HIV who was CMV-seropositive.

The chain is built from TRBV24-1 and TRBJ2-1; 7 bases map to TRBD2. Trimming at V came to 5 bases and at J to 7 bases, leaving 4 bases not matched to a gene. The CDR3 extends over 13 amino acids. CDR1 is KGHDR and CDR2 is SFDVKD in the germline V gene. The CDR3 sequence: CATSAQGGNEQFF. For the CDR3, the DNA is TGTGCCACCAGTGCCCAGGGAGGGAATGAGCAGTTCTTC.

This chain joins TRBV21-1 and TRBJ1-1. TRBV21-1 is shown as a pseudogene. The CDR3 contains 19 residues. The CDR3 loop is CASSKPWGGPDVMNTEAFF. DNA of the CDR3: TGTGCCAGCAGCAAACCGTGGGGAGGCCCCGACGTTATGAACACTGAAGCTTTCTTT.

The CDR3 nucleotides are TGCGCCAGCAGCCACGCGGACAGGGCCCCCGATACGCAGTATTTT. Translating gives CASSHADRAPDTQYF. This chain connects TRBV4-1 to TRBJ2-3, with TRBD1 identical over 8 bases. Germline lookup yields CDR1 MGHRA and CDR2 YSYEKL. There are 15 residues in the CDR3. The V and J ends lost 3 bases and 6 bases, in that order; junction bases with no gene match: 8.

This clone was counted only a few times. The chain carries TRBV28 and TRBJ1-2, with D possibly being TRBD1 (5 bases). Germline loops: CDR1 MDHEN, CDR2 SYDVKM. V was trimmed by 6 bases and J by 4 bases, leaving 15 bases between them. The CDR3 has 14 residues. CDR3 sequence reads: CASRFGNRLYGYTF. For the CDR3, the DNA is TGTGCCAGCAGGTTCGGGAACAGGCTCTATGGCTACACCTTC.

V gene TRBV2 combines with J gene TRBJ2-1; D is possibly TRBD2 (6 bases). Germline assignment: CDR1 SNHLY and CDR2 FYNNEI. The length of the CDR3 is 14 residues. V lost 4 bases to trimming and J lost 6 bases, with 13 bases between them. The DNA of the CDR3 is TGTGCCAGCAGTGGTCGGGGAGGACTCAATGAGCAGTTCTTC. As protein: CASSGRGGLNEQFF. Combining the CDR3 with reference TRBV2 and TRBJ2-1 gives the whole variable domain EPEVTQTPSHQVTQMGQEVILRCVPISNHLYFYWYRQILGQKVEFLVSFYNNEISEKSEIFDDQFSVERPDGSNFTLKIRSTKLEDSAMYFCASSGRGGLNEQFFGPGTRLTVL.